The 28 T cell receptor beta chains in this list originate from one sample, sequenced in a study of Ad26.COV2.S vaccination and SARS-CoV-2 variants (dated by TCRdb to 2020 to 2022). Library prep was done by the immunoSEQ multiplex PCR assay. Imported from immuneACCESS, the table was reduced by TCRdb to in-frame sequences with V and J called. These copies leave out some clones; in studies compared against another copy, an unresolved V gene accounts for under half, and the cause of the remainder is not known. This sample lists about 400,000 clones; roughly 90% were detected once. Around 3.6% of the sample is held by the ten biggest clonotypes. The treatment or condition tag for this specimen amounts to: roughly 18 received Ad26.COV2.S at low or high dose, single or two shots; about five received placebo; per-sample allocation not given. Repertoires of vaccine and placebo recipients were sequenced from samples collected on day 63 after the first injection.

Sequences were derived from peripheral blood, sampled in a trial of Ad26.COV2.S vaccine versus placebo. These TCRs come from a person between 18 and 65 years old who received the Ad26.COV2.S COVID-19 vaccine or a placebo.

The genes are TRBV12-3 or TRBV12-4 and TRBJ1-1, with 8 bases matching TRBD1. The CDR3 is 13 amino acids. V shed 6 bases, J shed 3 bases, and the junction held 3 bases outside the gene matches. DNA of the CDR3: TGTGCCAGCAGCCAGGGGGCCCACACTGAAGCTTTCTTT. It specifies CASSQGAHTEAFF.

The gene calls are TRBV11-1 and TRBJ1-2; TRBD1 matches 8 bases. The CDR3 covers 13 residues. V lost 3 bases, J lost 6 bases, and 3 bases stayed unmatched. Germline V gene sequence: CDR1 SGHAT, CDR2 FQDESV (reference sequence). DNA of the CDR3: TGTGCCAGCAGCTTGCAGGGGGCGCATGGCTACACCTTC. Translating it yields CASSLQGAHGYTF.

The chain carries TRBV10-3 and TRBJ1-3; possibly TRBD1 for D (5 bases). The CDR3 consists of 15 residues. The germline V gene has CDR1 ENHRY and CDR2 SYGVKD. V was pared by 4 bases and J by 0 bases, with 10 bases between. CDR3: CAISVGGYSGNTIYF. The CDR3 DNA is TGTGCCATCAGTGTTGGGGGTTACTCTGGAAACACCATATATTTT.

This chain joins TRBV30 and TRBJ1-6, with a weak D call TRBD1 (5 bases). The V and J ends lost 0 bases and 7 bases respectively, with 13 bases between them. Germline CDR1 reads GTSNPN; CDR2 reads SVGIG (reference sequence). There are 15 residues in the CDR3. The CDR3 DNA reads TGTGCCTGGAGTGTACACCAGGGACCAAATTCACCCCTCCACTTT. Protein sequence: CAWSVHQGPNSPLHF.

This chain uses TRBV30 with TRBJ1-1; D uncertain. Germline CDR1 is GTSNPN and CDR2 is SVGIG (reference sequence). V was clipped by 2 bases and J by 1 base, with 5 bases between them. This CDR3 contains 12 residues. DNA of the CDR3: TGTGCCTGGAGTACGCAGAACACTGAAGCTTTCTTT. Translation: CAWSTQNTEAFF.

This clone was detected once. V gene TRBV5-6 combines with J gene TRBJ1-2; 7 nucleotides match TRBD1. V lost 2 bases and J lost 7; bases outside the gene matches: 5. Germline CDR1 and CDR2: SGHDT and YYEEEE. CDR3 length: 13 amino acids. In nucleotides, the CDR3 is TGTGCCAGCAGCTTCGACAGGGCTACTGGCTACACCTTC. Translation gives CASSFDRATGYTF.

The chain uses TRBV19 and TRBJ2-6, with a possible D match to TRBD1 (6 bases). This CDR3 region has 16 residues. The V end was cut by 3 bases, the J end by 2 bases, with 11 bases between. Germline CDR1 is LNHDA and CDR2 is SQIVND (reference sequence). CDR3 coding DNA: TGTGCCAGTAGTATTCAGGGGAGTGCTGGGGCCAACGTCCTGACTTTC. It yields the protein CASSIQGSAGANVLTF.

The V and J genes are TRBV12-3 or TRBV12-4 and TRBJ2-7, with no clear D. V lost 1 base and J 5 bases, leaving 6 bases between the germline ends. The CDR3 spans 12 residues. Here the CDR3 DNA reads TGTGCCAGCAGTTTAGAGGGTAACGAGCAGTACTTC. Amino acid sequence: CASSLEGNEQYF.

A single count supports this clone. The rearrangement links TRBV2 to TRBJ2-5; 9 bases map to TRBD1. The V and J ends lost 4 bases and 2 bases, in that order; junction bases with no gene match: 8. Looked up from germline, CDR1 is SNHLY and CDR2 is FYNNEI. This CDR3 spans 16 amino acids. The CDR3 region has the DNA TGTGCCAGCAGTGCGGACAGGGGAAACCATCAAGAGACCCAGTACTTC. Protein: CASSADRGNHQETQYF.

The CDR3 loop is CASSDKGRGEAFF. The CDR3 nucleotides read TGTGCCAGCAGCGATAAGGGGCGGGGTGAAGCTTTCTTT. This chain uses TRBV7-2 with TRBJ1-1; D perhaps matches TRBD1 (5 bases). CDR3 length equals 13 residues. From germline, CDR1 is SGHTA and CDR2 FQGNSA. V lost 5 bases and J lost 7, with 14 bases in between. Looking up the rest from reference TRBV7-2 and TRBJ1-1 gives the full variable domain: GAGVSQSPSNKVTEKGKDVELRCDPISGHTALYWYRQSLGQGLEFLIYFQGNSAPDKSGLPSDRFSAERTGGSVSTLTIQRTQQEDSAVYLCASSDKGRGEAFFGQGTRLTVV.

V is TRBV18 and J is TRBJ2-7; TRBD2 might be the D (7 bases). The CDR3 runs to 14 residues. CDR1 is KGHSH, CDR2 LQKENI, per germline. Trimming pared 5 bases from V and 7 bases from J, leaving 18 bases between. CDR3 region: CASSSIAGAGEQYF. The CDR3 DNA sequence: TGTGCCAGCTCATCAATTGCGGGGGCGGGTGAGCAGTACTTC.

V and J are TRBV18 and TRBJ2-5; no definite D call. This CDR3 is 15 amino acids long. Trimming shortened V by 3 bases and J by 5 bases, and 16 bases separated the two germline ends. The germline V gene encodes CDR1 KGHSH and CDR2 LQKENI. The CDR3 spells CASSPTPRIWETQYF. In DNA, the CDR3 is TGTGCCAGCTCACCTACGCCCCGAATTTGGGAGACCCAGTACTTC.

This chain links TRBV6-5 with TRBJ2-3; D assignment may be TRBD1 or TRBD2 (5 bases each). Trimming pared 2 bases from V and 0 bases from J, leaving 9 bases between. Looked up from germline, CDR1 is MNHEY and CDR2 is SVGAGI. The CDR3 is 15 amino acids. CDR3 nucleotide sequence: TGTGCCAGCAGTTACCAAGGGGAGAGCACAGATACGCAGTATTTT. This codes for CASSYQGESTDTQYF.

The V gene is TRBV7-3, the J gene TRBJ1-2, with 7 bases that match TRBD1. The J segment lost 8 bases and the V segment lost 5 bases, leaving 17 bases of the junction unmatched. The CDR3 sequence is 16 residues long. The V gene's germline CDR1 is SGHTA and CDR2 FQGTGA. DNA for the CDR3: TGTGCCAGCAGCCCGGGGACAGTCGCCGGAATTGAGGGCTACACCTTC. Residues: CASSPGTVAGIEGYTF.

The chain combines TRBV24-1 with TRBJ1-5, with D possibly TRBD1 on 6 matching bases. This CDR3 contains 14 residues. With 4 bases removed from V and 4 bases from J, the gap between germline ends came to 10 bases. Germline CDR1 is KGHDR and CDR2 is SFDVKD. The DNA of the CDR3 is TGTGCCACCAGTGACCGGACAGATAATCAGCCCCAGCATTTT. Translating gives CATSDRTDNQPQHF.

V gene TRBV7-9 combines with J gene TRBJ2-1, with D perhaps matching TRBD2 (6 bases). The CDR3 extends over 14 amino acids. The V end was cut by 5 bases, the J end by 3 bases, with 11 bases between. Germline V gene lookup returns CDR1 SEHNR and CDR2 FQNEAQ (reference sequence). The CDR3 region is CASSLGGNYNEQFF. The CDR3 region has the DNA TGTGCCAGCAGCCTGGGGGGAAACTACAATGAGCAGTTCTTC.

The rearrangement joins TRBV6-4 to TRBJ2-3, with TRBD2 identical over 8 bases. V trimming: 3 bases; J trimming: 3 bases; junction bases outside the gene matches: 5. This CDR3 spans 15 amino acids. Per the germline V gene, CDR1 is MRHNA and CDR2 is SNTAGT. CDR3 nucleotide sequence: TGTGCCAGCAGTGAAGCGGGGGAAGGGACAGATACGCAGTATTTT. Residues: CASSEAGEGTDTQYF.

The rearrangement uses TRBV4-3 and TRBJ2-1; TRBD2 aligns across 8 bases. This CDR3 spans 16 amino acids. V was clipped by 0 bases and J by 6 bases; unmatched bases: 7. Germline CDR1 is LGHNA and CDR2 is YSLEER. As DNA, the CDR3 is TGCGCCAGCAGCCAAGAGGTAGCGGGGATCTTCAATGAGCAGTTCTTC. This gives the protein CASSQEVAGIFNEQFF.

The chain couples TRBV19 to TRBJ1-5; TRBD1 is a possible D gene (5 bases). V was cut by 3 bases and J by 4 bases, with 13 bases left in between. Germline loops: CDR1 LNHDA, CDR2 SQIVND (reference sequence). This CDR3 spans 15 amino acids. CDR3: CASSIFSGENQPQHF. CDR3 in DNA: TGTGCCAGTAGTATCTTTTCGGGGGAGAATCAGCCCCAGCATTTT.

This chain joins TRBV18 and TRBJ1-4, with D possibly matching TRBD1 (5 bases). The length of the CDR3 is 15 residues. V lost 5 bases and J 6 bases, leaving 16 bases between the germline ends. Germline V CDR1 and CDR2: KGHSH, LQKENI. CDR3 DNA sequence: TGTGCCAGCTCAGCTGACAGTATCCTCTATGAAAAACTGTTTTTT. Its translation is CASSADSILYEKLFF. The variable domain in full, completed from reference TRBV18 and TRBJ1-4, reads NAGVMQNPRHLVRRRGQEARLRCSPMKGHSHVYWYRQLPEEGLKFMVYLQKENIIDESGMPKERFSAEFPKEGPSILRIQQVVRGDSAAYFCASSADSILYEKLFFGSGTQLSVL.

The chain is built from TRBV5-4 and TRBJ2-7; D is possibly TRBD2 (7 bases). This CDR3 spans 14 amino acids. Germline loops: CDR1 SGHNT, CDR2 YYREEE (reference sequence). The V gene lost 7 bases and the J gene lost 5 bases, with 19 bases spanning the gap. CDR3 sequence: CASFPGQGRDEQYF. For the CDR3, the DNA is TGTGCCAGCTTCCCCGGGCAGGGGAGGGACGAGCAGTACTTC.

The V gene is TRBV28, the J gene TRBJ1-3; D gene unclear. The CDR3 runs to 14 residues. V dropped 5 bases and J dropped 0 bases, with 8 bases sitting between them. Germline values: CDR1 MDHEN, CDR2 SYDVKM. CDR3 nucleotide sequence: TGTGCCAGCAGTCAGCGAAGCTCTGGAAACACCATATATTTT. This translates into CASSQRSSGNTIYF.

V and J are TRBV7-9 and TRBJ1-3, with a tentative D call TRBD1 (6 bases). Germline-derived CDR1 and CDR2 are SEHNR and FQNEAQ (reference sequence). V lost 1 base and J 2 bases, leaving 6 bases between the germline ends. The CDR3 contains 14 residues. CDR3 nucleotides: TGTGCCAGCAGCTTAGGACAGGCTGGAAACACCATATATTTT. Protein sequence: CASSLGQAGNTIYF.

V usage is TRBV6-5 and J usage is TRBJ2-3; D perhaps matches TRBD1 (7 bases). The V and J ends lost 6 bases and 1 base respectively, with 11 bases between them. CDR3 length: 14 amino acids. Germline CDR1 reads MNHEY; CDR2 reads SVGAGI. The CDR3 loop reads CASSSRGGTDTQYF. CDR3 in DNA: TGTGCCAGCAGCTCCAGGGGGGGCACAGATACGCAGTATTTT.

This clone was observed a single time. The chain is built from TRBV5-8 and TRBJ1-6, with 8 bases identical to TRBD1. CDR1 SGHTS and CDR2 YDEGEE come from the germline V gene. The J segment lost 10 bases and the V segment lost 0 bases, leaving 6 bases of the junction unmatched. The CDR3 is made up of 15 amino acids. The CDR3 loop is CASSLVQGARSPLHF. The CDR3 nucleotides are TGTGCCAGCAGCTTGGTCCAGGGGGCTAGATCACCCCTCCACTTT.

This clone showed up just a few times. The CDR3, as DNA: TGTGCCAGCAGTGAAGTCTGGCTAATGAACACTGAAGCTTTCTTT. Translation: CASSEVWLMNTEAFF. The chain employs TRBV6-1 and TRBJ1-1; D unclear. The germline V and J ends were trimmed by 1 base and 0 bases, with 9 bases remaining between them. CDR1 is MNHNS, CDR2 SASEGT, per germline. The CDR3 spans 15 residues.

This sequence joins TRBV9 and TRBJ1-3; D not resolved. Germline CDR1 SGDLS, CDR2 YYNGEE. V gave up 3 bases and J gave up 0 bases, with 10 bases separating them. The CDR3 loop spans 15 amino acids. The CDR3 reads CASSADGNSGNTIYF. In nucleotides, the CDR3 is TGTGCCAGCAGCGCTGACGGGAACTCTGGAAACACCATATATTTT. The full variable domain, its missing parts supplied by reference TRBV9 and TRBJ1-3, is DSGVTQTPKHLITATGQRVTLRCSPRSGDLSVYWYQQSLDQGLQFLIQYYNGEERAKGNILERFSAQQFPDLHSELNLSSLELGDSALYFCASSADGNSGNTIYFGEGSWLTVV.

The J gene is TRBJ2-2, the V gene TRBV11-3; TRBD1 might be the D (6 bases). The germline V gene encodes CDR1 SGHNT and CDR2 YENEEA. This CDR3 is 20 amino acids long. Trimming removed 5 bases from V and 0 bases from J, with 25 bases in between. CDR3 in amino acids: CASSPPPPIATGPNTGELFF. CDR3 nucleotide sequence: TGTGCCAGCAGCCCCCCCCCGCCAATCGCAACAGGGCCGAACACCGGGGAGCTGTTTTTT.